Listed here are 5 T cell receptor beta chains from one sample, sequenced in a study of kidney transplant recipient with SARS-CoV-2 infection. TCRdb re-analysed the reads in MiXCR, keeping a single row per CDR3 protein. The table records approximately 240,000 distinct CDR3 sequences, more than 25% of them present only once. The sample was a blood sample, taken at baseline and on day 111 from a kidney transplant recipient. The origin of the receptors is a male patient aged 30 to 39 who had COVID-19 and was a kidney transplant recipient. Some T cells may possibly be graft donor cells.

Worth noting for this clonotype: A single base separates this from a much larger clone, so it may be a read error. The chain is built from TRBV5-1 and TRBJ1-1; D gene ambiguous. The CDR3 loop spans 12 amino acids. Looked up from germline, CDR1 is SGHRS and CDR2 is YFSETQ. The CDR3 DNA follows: TGCGCCAGCAGACACATGAACACTGAAGTTTTCTTT. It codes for CASRHMNTEVFF.

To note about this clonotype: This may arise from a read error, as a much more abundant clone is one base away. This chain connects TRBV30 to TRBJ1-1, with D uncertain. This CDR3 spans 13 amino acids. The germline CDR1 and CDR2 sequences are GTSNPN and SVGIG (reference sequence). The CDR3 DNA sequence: TGTGCCCGGAGTGTAAAGGAGGACACTGAAGCTTTCTTT. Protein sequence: CARSVKEDTEAFF.

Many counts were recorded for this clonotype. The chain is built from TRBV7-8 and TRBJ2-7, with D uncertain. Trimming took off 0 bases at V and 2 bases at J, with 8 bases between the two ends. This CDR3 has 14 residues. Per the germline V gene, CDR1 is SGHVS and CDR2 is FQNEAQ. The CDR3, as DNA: TGTGCCAGCAGCTTAGCGTGGCCCACCTACGAGCAGTACTTC. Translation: CASSLAWPTYEQYF.

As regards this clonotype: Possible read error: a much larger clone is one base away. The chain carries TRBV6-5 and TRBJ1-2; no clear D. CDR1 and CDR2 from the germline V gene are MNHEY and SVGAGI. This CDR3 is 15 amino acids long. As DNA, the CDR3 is TGTGCCAGCAATTACTCGAAACGTACTAACTATGGCTACACCTTC. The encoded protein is CASNYSKRTNYGYTF.

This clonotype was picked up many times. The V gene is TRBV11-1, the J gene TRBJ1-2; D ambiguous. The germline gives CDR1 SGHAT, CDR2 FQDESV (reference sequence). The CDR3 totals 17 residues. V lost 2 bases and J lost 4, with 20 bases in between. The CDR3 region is CASSLNYKAGKTYGYTF. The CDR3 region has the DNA TGTGCCAGCAGCTTAAATTATAAGGCTGGAAAGACCTATGGCTACACCTTC. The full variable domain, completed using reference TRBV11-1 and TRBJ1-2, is EAEVAQSPRYKITEKSQAVAFWCDPISGHATLYWYRQILGQGPELLVQFQDESVVDDSQLPKDRFSAERLKGVDSTLKIQPAELGDSAMYLCASSLNYKAGKTYGYTFGSGTRLTVV.